Listed below are T cell receptor beta chains from one sample, sequenced in a study of blood T cells in healthy people across ages. Each CDR3 protein is one row after TCRdb ran MiXCR on the 5' RACE reads. The sample shows over 700,000 distinct CDR3 sequences, about 48% of them seen only once. The source material was blood. The receptor set was obtained from an elderly man in good health. Both conserved end residues are part of each CDR3. The D gene is left open where the match is weak. Expanded clones get a size class; other rows say once, few or many, or leave the size out.

>once|.|TRBV28|TRBJ2-1|13
CASSSRSPNEQFF
TGTGCCAGCAGTTCCCGGTCCCCCAATGAGCAGTTCTTC
>few|.|TRBV6-5|TRBJ2-3|16
CASSWTRDLHKGYAYF
TGTGCCAGCAGTTGGACCCGGGACCTACACAAGGGATACGCGTATTTT
>.|.|TRBV3-1|TRBJ2-3|15
CASSQAGAVADTQYF
TGTGCCAGCAGCCAAGCGGGAGCGGTCGCCGATACGCAGTATTTT
>few|TRBD2|TRBV20-1|TRBJ2-7|13
CSASRSGSDEQYF
TGCAGTGCCTCGAGAAGCGGGAGTGACGAGCAGTACTTC
>few|.|TRBV21-1|TRBJ2-5|15
CASHSGLIQRGTQYF
TGTGCCAGCCACAGTGGACTTATTCAAAGGGGGACCCAGTACTTC
>.|.|TRBV7-6|TRBJ2-6|15
CATAGIHSGANVLTF
TGTGCCACGGCAGGAATACACTCTGGGGCCAACGTCCTGACTTTC
>.|.|TRBV21-1|TRBJ1-1|14
CASSRFSSGTEAFF
TGTGCCAGCAGCAGGTTTAGCTCCGGCACTGAAGCTTTCTTT
>few|.|TRBV25-1|TRBJ1-6|14
CASTGSSYNSPLHF
TGTGCCAGCACCGGGAGCTCCTATAATTCACCCCTCCACTTT
>.|.|TRBV18|TRBJ2-7|14
CASSPLPGAYEQYF
TGTGCCAGCTCACCGCTACCAGGGGCCTACGAGCAGTACTTC
>few|.|TRBV12-3/TRBV12-4|TRBJ2-1|15
CASSPLASAYNEQFF
TGTGCCAGCAGCCCCCTCGCTAGCGCCTACAATGAGCAGTTCTTC
>.|.|TRBV28|TRBJ2-7|14
CAGKSTDYSYEQYF
TGTGCCGGTAAATCGACAGACTACTCCTACGAGCAGTACTTC
>.|.|TRBV3-1|TRBJ1-2|14
CASSRGTDSYGYTF
TGTGCCAGCAGCCGGGGCACGGATAGCTATGGCTACACCTTC
>.|.|TRBV11-2|TRBJ2-3|15
CASSVSGPSTDTQYF
TGTGCCAGCAGCGTTAGCGGACCTAGCACAGATACGCAGTATTTT
>.|.|TRBV6-6|TRBJ2-1|16
CASSYLALSSYNEQFF
TGTGCCAGCAGTTACCTGGCGCTTAGCTCCTACAATGAGCAGTTCTTC
>few|.|TRBV7-2|TRBJ1-5|15
CASSLLGASGPPQHF
TGTGCCAGCAGCTTACTAGGTGCAAGCGGGCCGCCCCAGCATTTT
>few|.|TRBV7-2|TRBJ2-7|14
CASGGVGLSYEQYF
TGTGCCAGCGGTGGGGTAGGCCTCTCCTACGAGCAGTACTTC
>few|.|TRBV15|TRBJ2-6|15
CATSKKGSGANVLTF
TGTGCCACCAGCAAAAAAGGTTCTGGGGCCAACGTCCTGACTTTC
>.|.|TRBV24-1|TRBJ2-3|15
CATKSGACPTDTQYF
TGTGCCACCAAGTCCGGGGCTTGTCCTACAGATACGCAGTATTTT
>.|.|TRBV6-6|TRBJ1-2|13
CASSPPGYDGYTF
TGTGCCAGCAGTCCGCCGGGGTACGATGGCTACACCTTC
>.|.|TRBV7-6|TRBJ2-7|17
CASSPRVGGDIVNEQYF
TGTGCCAGCAGCCCGCGGGTGGGAGGGGACATAGTAAATGAGCAGTACTTC
>few|TRBD2|TRBV5-1|TRBJ2-1|17
CASSLLGGRPPQNEQFF
TGCGCCAGCAGCCTCCTTGGCGGGAGGCCTCCTCAAAATGAGCAGTTCTTC
>.|.|TRBV7-2|TRBJ2-7|15
CASRPRGRESHEQYF
TGTGCCAGCAGACCGCGGGGGCGGGAGTCCCACGAGCAGTACTTC
>few|.|TRBV6-2/TRBV6-3|TRBJ2-2|14
CASSPTLNTGELFF
TGTGCCAGCAGTCCGACGCTGAACACCGGGGAGCTGTTTTTT
>.|TRBD2|TRBV6-1|TRBJ2-1|16
CASSGRRTSGSDEQFF
TGTGCCAGCAGTGGGAGACGGACTAGCGGGAGCGACGAGCAGTTCTTC
>few|TRBD2|TRBV29-1|TRBJ2-1|14
CSVGGLAGTNEQFF
TGCAGCGTTGGGGGGCTAGCGGGAACCAATGAGCAGTTCTTC
>.|TRBD2|TRBV12-3/TRBV12-4|TRBJ2-3|13
CATRTRATDTQYF
TGTGCCACCAGGACTAGAGCCACAGATACGCAGTATTTT
>.|.|TRBV4-2|TRBJ2-7|13
CASSQLSGLEQYF
TGTGCCAGCAGCCAACTTTCCGGCCTCGAGCAGTACTTC
>.|TRBD1|TRBV7-9|TRBJ2-7|15
CASSQGTGFAAEQYF
TGTGCCAGCAGCCAAGGGACAGGCTTCGCGGCCGAGCAGTACTTC
>.|TRBD2|TRBV27|TRBJ2-1|16
CASSLLVAGGYNEEFF
TGTGCCAGCAGTTTACTGGTAGCGGGAGGGTACAATGAGGAGTTCTTC
>.|.|TRBV4-1|TRBJ2-4|14
CASSPERLGTIQYF
TGCGCCAGCAGCCCGGAAAGGTTGGGGACCATTCAGTACTTC
>.|.|TRBV5-1|TRBJ1-2|14
CASSLGHQLYGYTF
TGCGCCAGCAGCTTGGGGCACCAGCTCTATGGCTACACCTTC
>few|TRBD1|TRBV29-1|TRBJ1-1|15
CSARTYRGLNTEAFF
TGCAGCGCGCGCACTTACAGGGGCCTGAACACTGAAGCTTTCTTT
>.|.|TRBV9|TRBJ2-7|13
CASSPQGTYEQYF
TGTGCCAGCAGCCCCCAGGGGACCTACGAGCAGTACTTC
>.|TRBD1|TRBV5-1|TRBJ2-5|16
CASSQGDTTPKETQYF
TGCGCCAGCAGCCAGGGGGACACAACACCAAAAGAGACCCAGTACTTC
>.|.|TRBV28|TRBJ2-7|16
CASSTRGVGVPYEQYF
TGTGCCAGCAGTACCAGGGGAGTCGGGGTACCCTACGAGCAGTACTTC
>.|.|TRBV9|TRBJ1-2|15
CASSVDIGTQYGYTF
TGTGCCAGCAGCGTCGACATCGGGACCCAATATGGCTACACCTTC
>few|.|TRBV11-2|TRBJ2-5|15
CASSFRTPTGETQYF
TGTGCCAGCAGCTTTAGGACTCCCACCGGAGAGACCCAGTACTTC
>.|TRBD1|TRBV6-1|TRBJ2-3|15
CASSPMDRPLATQYF
TGTGCCAGCAGTCCCATGGACAGGCCCCTAGCTACGCAGTATTTT
>.|.|TRBV24-1|TRBJ2-3|17
CATSDLQTGTGTDTQYF
TGTGCCACCAGTGATTTGCAGACAGGGACTGGAACAGATACGCAGTATTTT
>.|.|TRBV7-2|TRBJ2-5|16
CASSLPSGTLQETQYF
TGTGCCAGCAGCTTGCCCTCCGGGACACTCCAAGAGACCCAGTACTTC
>.|TRBD2|TRBV7-6|TRBJ2-3|17
CASSRIGTSRLHRYAYF
TGTGCCAGCAGCCGAATCGGGACTAGCAGATTACACAGATACGCGTATTTT
>few|TRBD2|TRBV7-2|TRBJ2-7|14
CASSGGLAVYEQYF
TGTGCCAGCAGCGGAGGACTAGCGGTCTACGAGCAGTACTTC
>few|.|TRBV20-1|TRBJ1-4|15
CSARDRGAAGEKLFF
TGCAGTGCTAGAGATCGCGGGGCCGCGGGTGAAAAACTGTTTTTT
>.|.|TRBV15|TRBJ2-7|14
CATSTGDRAGEQYF
TGTGCCACCAGCACCGGTGATCGGGCCGGCGAGCAGTACTTC